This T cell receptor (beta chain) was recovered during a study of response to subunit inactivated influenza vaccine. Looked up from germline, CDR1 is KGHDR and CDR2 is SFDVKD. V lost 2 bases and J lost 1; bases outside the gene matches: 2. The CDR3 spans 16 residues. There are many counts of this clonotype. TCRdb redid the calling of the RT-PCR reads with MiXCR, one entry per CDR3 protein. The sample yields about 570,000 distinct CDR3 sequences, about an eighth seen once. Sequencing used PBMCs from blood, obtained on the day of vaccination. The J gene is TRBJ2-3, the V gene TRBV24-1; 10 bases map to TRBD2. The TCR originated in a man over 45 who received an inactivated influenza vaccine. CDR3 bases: TGTGCCACCAGTGATTCCGGGACTAGCGGCACAGATACGCAGTATTTT. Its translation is CATSDSGTSGTDTQYF.